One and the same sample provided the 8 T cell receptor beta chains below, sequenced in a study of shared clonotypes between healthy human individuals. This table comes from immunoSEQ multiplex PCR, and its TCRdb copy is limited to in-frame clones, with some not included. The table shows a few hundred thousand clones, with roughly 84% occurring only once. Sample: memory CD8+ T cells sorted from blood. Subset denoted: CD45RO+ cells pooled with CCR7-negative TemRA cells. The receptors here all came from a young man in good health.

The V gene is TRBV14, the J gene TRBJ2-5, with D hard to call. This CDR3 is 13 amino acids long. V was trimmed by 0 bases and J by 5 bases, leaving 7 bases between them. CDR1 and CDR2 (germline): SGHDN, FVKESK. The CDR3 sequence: CASSQEFSETQYF. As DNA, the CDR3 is TGTGCCAGCAGCCAAGAATTCTCGGAGACCCAGTACTTC.

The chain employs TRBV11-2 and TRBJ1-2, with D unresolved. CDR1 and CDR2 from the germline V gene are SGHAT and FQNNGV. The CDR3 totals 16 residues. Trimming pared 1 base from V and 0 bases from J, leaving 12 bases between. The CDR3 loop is CASSLVAGEANYGYTF. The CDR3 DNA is TGTGCCAGCAGCTTAGTCGCCGGAGAAGCTAACTATGGCTACACCTTC.

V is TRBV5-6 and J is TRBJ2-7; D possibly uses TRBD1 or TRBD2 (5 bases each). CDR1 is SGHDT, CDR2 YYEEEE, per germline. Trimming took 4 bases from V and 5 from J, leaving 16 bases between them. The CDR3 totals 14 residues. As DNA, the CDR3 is TGTGCCAGCAGCCTGCCGGGACCAGGAGACGAGCAGTACTTC. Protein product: CASSLPGPGDEQYF.

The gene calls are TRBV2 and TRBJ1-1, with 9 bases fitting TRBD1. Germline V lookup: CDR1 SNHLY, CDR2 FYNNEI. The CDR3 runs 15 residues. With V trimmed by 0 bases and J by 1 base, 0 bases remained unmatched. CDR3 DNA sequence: TGTGCCAGCAGTGAAGCGGGACAGGGGAACACTGAAGCTTTCTTT. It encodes CASSEAGQGNTEAFF.

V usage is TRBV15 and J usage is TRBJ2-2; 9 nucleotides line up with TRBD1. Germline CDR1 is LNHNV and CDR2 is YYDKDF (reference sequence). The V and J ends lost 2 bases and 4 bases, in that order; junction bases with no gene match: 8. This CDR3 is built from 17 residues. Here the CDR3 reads CATSRSQGTGLTGELFF. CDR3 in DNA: TGTGCCACCAGCAGATCGCAGGGGACAGGGCTCACCGGGGAGCTGTTTTTT.

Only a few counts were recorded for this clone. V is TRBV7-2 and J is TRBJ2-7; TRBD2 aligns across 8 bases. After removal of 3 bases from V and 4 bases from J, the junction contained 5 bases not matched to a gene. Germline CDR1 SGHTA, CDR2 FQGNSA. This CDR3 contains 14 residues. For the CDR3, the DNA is TGTGCCAGCAGCTTTGGAGCGGGAGTATACGAGCAGTACTTC. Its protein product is CASSFGAGVYEQYF.

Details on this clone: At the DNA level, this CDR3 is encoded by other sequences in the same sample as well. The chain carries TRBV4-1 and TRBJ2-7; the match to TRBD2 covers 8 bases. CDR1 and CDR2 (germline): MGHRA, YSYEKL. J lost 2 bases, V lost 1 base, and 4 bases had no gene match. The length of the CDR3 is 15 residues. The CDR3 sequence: CASSQGTSGTYEQYF. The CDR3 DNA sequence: TGCGCCAGCAGCCAAGGAACTAGCGGTACCTACGAGCAGTACTTC.

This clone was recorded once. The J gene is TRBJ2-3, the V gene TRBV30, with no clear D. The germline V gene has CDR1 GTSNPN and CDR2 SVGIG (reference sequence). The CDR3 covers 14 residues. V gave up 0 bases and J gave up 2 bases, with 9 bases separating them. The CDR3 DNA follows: TGTGCCTGGAGTGTACTCGATATCACAGATACGCAGTATTTT. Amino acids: CAWSVLDITDTQYF.